This entry concerns a single TCR beta chain. The antigen remains undetermined. The sample is drawn from a study of T cell repertoires in cytomegalovirus infection. Findings and limits, study-wide: It was HLA-C-restricted CMV-specific TCR beta clonotypes that dominated the response ex vivo.

CDR1 is MDHEN and CDR2 is SYDVKM in the germline V gene. Trimming cost V 7 bases and J 1 base; bases outside gene matches: 5. The CDR3 is 15 residues long. MiXCR, applied by TCRdb to the reads, yields one record per CDR3 protein. The table shows under 300,000 distinct CDR3 sequences, with roughly a fifth occurring only once. The J gene is TRBJ2-5, the V gene TRBV28; 11 positions agree with TRBD2. The TCR comes from a human donor in good health (CMV status not recorded). Some clones in this sample may be carry-over from other donors' samples. Sequencing used cultured PBMCs, obtained from culture after CMV antigen stimulation. In nucleotides, the CDR3 is TGTGCCAGCACACCGGGACTAGCGGTCCAAGAGACCCAGTACTTC. Translating it yields CASTPGLAVQETQYF.